The clone carrying this TCR beta chain has a handful of counts. The antigen is undetermined. The sample's treatment: some 20 received Ad26.COV2.S at low or high dose, single or two shots; 5 received placebo; per-sample allocation not given. Vaccine and placebo recipients were sampled on day 63 after the first injection. TCRdb keeps only in-frame clones here, not all; method: immunoSEQ multiplex PCR. Among 350,000 to 450,000 clones, about 92% were seen once, and the ten largest hold roughly 1.7%. The data were obtained in a study of Ad26.COV2.S vaccination and SARS-CoV-2 variants. At the level of the study: This donor came from the COV1001 trial of Ad26.COV2.S. Whole-study results and caveats: People given the vaccine had a wider spike-specific TCR breadth than placebo recipients did.

V gave up 3 bases and J gave up 3 bases, with 3 bases separating them. The V gene's germline CDR1 is MNHEY and CDR2 SMNVEV (reference sequence). This CDR3 has 12 residues. This specimen consisted of peripheral blood, obtained in a trial of Ad26.COV2.S vaccine versus placebo. The receptor was isolated from a person between 18 and 65 years old who received the Ad26.COV2.S COVID-19 vaccine or a placebo. V gene TRBV27 combines with J gene TRBJ1-5, with no clear D. The DNA for the CDR3 is TGTGCCAGCAGTTTCACCAATCAGCCCCAGCATTTT. Translating it yields CASSFTNQPQHF.